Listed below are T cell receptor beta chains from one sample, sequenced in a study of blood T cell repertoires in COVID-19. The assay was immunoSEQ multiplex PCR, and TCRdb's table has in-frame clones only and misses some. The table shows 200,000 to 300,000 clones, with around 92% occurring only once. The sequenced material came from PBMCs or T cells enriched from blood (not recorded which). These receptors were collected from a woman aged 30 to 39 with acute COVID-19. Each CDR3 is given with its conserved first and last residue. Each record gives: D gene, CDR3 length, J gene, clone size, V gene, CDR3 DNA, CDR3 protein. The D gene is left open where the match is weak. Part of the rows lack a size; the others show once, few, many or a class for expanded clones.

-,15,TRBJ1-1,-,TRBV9,TGTGCCAGCAGCCCCTTGGGCATATTCAACACTGAAGCTTTCTTT,CASSPLGIFNTEAFF
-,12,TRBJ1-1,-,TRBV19,TGTGCCAGTAGTTTTGAGTCGGGTGAAGCTTTCTTT,CASSFESGEAFF
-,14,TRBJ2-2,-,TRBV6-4,TGTGCCAGCAAAACCGACAGAGACACCGGGGAGCTGTTTTTT,CASKTDRDTGELFF
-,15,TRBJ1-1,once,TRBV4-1,TGCGCCAGCAGCCAAGAAGGGGTGGGGAACACTGAAGCTTTCTTT,CASSQEGVGNTEAFF
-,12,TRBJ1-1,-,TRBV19,TGTGCCAGTAGTATCTTGAACACTGAAGCTTTCTTT,CASSILNTEAFF
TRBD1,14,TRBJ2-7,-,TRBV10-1,TGCGCCAGCAGGGACGGGACAGGACCTTCGGAGCAGTACTTC,CASRDGTGPSEQYF
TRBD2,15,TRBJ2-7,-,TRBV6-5,TGTGCCAGCAGTCGCACGTCGGGGGGAAGGGACGAGCAGTACTTC,CASSRTSGGRDEQYF
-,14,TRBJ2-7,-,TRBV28,TGTGCCAGCAGAGCCCCCGGGAGAACCTACGAGCAGTACTTC,CASRAPGRTYEQYF
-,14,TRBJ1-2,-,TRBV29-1,TGCAGCGTTGAAGAAGGCAGGGGTCGGTATGGCTACACCTTC,CSVEEGRGRYGYTF
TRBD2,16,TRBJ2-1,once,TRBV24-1,TGTGCCACCAGTCGCGCTAGCGGGGGGGCCGTGAATGAGCAGTTCTTC,CATSRASGGAVNEQFF
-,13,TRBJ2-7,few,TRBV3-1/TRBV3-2,TGTGCCAGCAGCCCAGAGGCAGGGGACGAGCAGTACTTC,CASSPEAGDEQYF
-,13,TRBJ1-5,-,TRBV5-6,TGTGCCAGCAGCTTCTTTCCCGGTCAGCCCCAGCATTTT,CASSFFPGQPQHF
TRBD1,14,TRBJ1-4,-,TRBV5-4,TGTGCCAGCAGCTTACAGGGGTCAAGTGAAAAACTGTTTTTT,CASSLQGSSEKLFF
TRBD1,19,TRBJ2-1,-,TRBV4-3,TGCGCCAGCAGCCGGGAAAGGACAGGGGGCGAGGGCTCCTACAATGAGCAGTTCTTC,CASSRERTGGEGSYNEQFF
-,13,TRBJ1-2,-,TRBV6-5,TGTGCCAGCACCCGGGGAAGGGACTATGGCTACACCTTC,CASTRGRDYGYTF
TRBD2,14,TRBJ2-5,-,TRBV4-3,TGCGCCAGCAGCCTAGGACTAGTTCGAGAGACCCAGTACTTC,CASSLGLVRETQYF
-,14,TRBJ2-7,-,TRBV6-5,TGTGCCATCGACAAGACGGATCCCAGAAACGAGCAGTACTTC,CAIDKTDPRNEQYF
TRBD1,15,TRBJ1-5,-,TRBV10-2,TGCGCCAGCAGTGAGAGTACAGGGGCCCCTCAGCCCCAGCATTTT,CASSESTGAPQPQHF
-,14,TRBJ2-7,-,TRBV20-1,TGCAGTGCCAGTGGGGCCGGGACACTCAACGAGCAGTACTTC,CSASGAGTLNEQYF
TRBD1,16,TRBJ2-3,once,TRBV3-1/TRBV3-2,TGTGCCAGCAGCCAGGGACAGGGGGCGTTTGGAGATACGCAGTATTTT,CASSQGQGAFGDTQYF
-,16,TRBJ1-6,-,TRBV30,TGTGCCTGGAGTGTTCACAGTAGCTCCTATAATTCACCCCTCCACTTT,CAWSVHSSSYNSPLHF
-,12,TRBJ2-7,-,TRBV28,TGTGCCAGCACCCAAGGGGGATACGAGCAGTACTTC,CASTQGGYEQYF
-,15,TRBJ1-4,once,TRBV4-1,TGCGCCAGCAGCCAGTTGGCAGCAACTAATGAAAAACTGTTTTTT,CASSQLAATNEKLFF
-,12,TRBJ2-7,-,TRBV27,TGTGCCAGCACTTTCGCCGGGGGCGAGCAGTACTTC,CASTFAGGEQYF
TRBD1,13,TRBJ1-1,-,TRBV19,TGTGCCAGTAGCACAGGGGGCTGGACTGAAGCTTTCTTT,CASSTGGWTEAFF
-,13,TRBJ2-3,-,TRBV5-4,TGTGCCAGCAGCTTGGCAACTTTTGATACGCAGTATTTT,CASSLATFDTQYF
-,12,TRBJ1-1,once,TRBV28,TGTGCCAGCAGTTATAAGAACACTGAAGCTTTCTTT,CASSYKNTEAFF
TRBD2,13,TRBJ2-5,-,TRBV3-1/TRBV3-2,TGTGCCAGCGCTGGGGGGGGAGCAGAGACCCAGTACTTC,CASAGGGAETQYF
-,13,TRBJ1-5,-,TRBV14,TGTGCCAGCAGCCAAGGGCTGAATCAGCCCCAGCATTTT,CASSQGLNQPQHF
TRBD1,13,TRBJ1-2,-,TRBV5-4,TGTGCCAGCAGCTCACAGGGGGTTTATGGCTACACCTTC,CASSSQGVYGYTF
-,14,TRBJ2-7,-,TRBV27,TGTGCCAGCAGTCTTACGGACAGCTCCTACGAGCAGTACTTC,CASSLTDSSYEQYF
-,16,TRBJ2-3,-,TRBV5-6,TGTGCCAGCAGCGCCCCGGGGGAGCCCCACACAGATACGCAGTATTTT,CASSAPGEPHTDTQYF
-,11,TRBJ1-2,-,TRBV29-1,TGCAGCGCACAGATAAGCTATGGCTACACCTTC,CSAQISYGYTF
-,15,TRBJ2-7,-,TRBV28,TGTGCCAGCAGTTTTGGCAGGGCAATCAAGTACGAGCAGTACTTC,CASSFGRAIKYEQYF
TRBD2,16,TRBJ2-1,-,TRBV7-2,TGTGCCAGCAGCCCGGGGGGCGGGGGGCCCTACAATGAGCAGTTCTTC,CASSPGGGGPYNEQFF
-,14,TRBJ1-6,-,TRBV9,TGTGCCAGCAGCGTGGATCCGGGGAACTCACCCCTCCACTTT,CASSVDPGNSPLHF
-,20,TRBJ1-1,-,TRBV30,TGTGCCTGGAGTCCTCCCCCCCCCGGGTCCTCCACTGCCGAGAGGACTGAAGCTTTCTTT,CAWSPPPPGSSTAERTEAFF
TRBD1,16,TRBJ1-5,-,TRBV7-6,TGTGCCAGCAGCCCCCGGTCCGGGACAGGGGAACAGCCCCAGCATTTT,CASSPRSGTGEQPQHF
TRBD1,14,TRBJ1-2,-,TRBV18,TGTGCCAGCTCACCTGACAGGGGGCTTAGTGGCTACACCTTC,CASSPDRGLSGYTF
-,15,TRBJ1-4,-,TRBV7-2,TGTGCCAGCAGCCTCCTAGGGGGAGCTAATGAAAAACTGTTTTTT,CASSLLGGANEKLFF
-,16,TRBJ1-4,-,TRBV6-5,TGTGCCAGCAGTTACTCGATCTCGAGGATAAATGAAAAACTGTTTTTT,CASSYSISRINEKLFF
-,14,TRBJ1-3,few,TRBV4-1,TGCGCCAGCAGCCCACAAACCTCTGGAAACACCATATATTTT,CASSPQTSGNTIYF
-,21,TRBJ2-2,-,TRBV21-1,TGTGCCAGCAGCAAAGGGGGGCTGGACAGGGGGCGACGGGCAGGCACCGGGGAGCTGTTTTTT,CASSKGGLDRGRRAGTGELFF
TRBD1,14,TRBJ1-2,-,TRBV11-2,TGTGCCAGCAGCTCTGACAGGGGCCCTTATGGCTACACCTTC,CASSSDRGPYGYTF
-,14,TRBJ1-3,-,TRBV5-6,TGTGCCAGCAGCTTGCCAGGGCACGGAAACACCATATATTTT,CASSLPGHGNTIYF
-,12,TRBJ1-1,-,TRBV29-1,TGCAGCGTCGTACAGGGAGGGACTGAAGCTTTCTTT,CSVVQGGTEAFF
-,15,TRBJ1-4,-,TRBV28,TGTGCCAGCAGTAATAGAGTTGCAACTAATGAAAAACTGTTTTTT,CASSNRVATNEKLFF
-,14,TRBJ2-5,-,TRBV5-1,TGCGCCAGCAGTTACGACAGTTTCCAAGAGACCCAGTACTTC,CASSYDSFQETQYF
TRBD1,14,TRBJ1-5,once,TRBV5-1,TGCGCCAGCAAACCGGGACAGGACAATCAGCCCCAGCATTTT,CASKPGQDNQPQHF
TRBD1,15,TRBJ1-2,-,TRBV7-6,TGTGCCAGCAGCATAGAACGGGACAGGGGATATGGCTACACCTTC,CASSIERDRGYGYTF
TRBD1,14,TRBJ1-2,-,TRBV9,TGTGCCAGCAACCAAGCAGGGGGAACGAGAGGCTACACCTTC,CASNQAGGTRGYTF
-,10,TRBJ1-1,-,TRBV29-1,TGCAGCGTTGAATGGGGGGTGGCTTTCTTT,CSVEWGVAFF
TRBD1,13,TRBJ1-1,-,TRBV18,TGTGCCAGCTCACCACAGGGGGCAGTCGAAGCTTTCTTT,CASSPQGAVEAFF
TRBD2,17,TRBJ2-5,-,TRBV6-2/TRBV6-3,TGTGCCAGCAGTTACTCGGATAGCGGGGCTTTCCAAGAGACCCAGTACTTC,CASSYSDSGAFQETQYF